This TCR beta chain was documented in a study of Ad26.COV2.S vaccination and SARS-CoV-2 variants. Study details: Ad26.COV2.S given intramuscularly, once or twice 56 days apart.

Germline values: CDR1 KGHSH, CDR2 LQKENI. Unmatched junction bases numbered 8, after V lost 3 bases and J lost 7 bases. This CDR3 contains 16 residues. As concerns this clone: Its antigen is unidentified.

TCRdb's table, derived via immunoSEQ multiplex PCR, lists solely in-frame clones and lacks some. The sample comprises 350,000 to 450,000 clones, approximately 84% of which are singletons, and 3.3% rests with the top ten. Noted treatment: about 20 received Ad26.COV2.S at low or high dose, single or two shots; about 5 received placebo; per-sample allocation not given. The samples were gathered on day 63 after the first injection of vaccine or placebo. An Ad26 vector expressing Wuhan-strain SARS-CoV-2 spike served as the vaccine. Points from the study as a whole: Similar non-spike TCR breadth was seen in vaccine and placebo recipients.

This chain connects TRBV18 to TRBJ2-1; 11 positions match TRBD2. The sequence was obtained from a person between 18 and 65 years old who received the Ad26.COV2.S COVID-19 vaccine or a placebo. The material was peripheral blood, obtained in a trial of Ad26.COV2.S vaccine versus placebo. The CDR3 here is CASSPLAGGLLNEQFF. For the CDR3, the DNA is TGTGCCAGCTCACCCTTAGCGGGAGGGCTCTTGAATGAGCAGTTCTTC.